The entry below gives a single T cell receptor (beta chain) sequence along with its context. What it binds is unknown. The CDR3 spans 15 residues. Trimming took 1 base from V and 5 from J; bases not matched to a gene: 5. The germline V gene has CDR1 MNHNS and CDR2 SASEGT. Assay used: immunoSEQ multiplex PCR; TCRdb lists only in-frame clones, some missing. The data show roughly 30,000 clones, 90% seen once. The record originates from a study of neoadjuvant nivolumab and ipilimumab in lung cancer. Study-level findings and limits: Pathologic regression was not significantly tied to TCR clonality. Higher pretherapy blood TCR richness went with higher resected-tumor richness.

This specimen consisted of peripheral blood, obtained after neoadjuvant nivolumab, alone or with ipilimumab, at or shortly before surgery. The receptor was derived from an adult with non-small cell lung cancer. The rearrangement links TRBV6-1 to TRBJ2-5; TRBD2 aligns across 9 bases. The CDR3 loop reads CASSEGGGAWETQYF. CDR3 coding DNA: TGTGCCAGCAGTGAAGGCGGGGGGGCCTGGGAGACCCAGTACTTC.